The clone carrying this TCR beta chain was seen just once. The data originate from a study of shared clonotypes between healthy human individuals. Sequencing was performed with immunoSEQ multiplex PCR; in TCRdb, only in-frame clones are kept and a portion is missing. This repertoire shows 1,100,000 or so clones, about four fifths found once; its top ten account for about 0.52%. This clonotype originated in a man aged 18 to 29 in good health. Some clones in this sample may be carry-over from other donors' samples. Sample: memory CD4+ T cells from PBMCs. Indicated subset: CD45RA-negative fraction.

In DNA, the CDR3 is TGTGCCAGCAGCTTAAAGGGCCCCAGGAAGTACCAAGAGACCCAGTACTTC. It encodes CASSLKGPRKYQETQYF. The rearrangement uses TRBV7-3 and TRBJ2-5; D is unresolved. The CDR3 runs to 17 residues. CDR1 and CDR2 (germline): SGHTA, FQGTGA. Trimming removed 1 base from V and 0 bases from J, with 15 bases in between.